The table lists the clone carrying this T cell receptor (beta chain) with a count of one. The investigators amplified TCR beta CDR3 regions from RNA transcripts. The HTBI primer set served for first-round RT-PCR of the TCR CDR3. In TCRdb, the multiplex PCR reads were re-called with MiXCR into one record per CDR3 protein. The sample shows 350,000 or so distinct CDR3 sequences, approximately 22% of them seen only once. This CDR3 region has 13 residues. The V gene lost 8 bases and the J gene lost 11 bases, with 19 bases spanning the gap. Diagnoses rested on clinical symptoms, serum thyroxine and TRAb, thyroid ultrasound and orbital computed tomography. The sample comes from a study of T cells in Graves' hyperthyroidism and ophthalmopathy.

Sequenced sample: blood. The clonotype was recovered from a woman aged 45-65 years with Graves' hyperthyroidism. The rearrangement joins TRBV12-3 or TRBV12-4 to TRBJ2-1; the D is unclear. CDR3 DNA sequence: TGTGCCAGCGCCTATTCAGAGGATTCTAAGCAGTTCTTC. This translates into CASAYSEDSKQFF.